The rows below give T cell receptor beta chains drawn from one sample of a study of shared clonotypes between healthy human individuals. Only in-frame clones appear in the TCRdb table, and some are missing; sequencing was by immunoSEQ multiplex PCR. This table holds approximately 2.3 million clones, 85% to 95% found once. The specimen sequenced was naive CD4+ T cells from PBMCs. These TCRs come from a man aged 18 to 30 in good health. Some clones in this sample may be carry-over from other donors' samples. Each CDR3 is given with its conserved first and last residue. D genes are given only for firm matches.

CDR3 length: 14; V gene: TRBV9; D gene: NA; J gene: TRBJ1-5; CDR3 protein: CASSPQKADQPQHF
CDR3 length: 14; V gene: TRBV5-1; D gene: TRBD2; J gene: TRBJ2-3; CDR3 protein: CASSTSGHTDTQYF
CDR3 length: 15; V gene: TRBV5-4; D gene: NA; J gene: TRBJ2-1; CDR3 protein: CASSAQRAGYNEQFF
CDR3 length: 15; V gene: TRBV28; D gene: TRBD2; J gene: TRBJ2-5; CDR3 protein: CASSPTSGPSKTQYF
CDR3 length: 18; V gene: TRBV5-1; D gene: TRBD1; J gene: TRBJ1-4; CDR3 protein: CASSLARDSLATNEKLFF
CDR3 length: 14; V gene: TRBV5-1; D gene: TRBD1; J gene: TRBJ1-2; CDR3 protein: CASSLNQGAGGYTF
CDR3 length: 18; V gene: TRBV9; D gene: TRBD2; J gene: TRBJ2-7; CDR3 protein: CASSVGASGEWGFGEQYF
CDR3 length: 14; V gene: TRBV6-1; D gene: NA; J gene: TRBJ1-5; CDR3 protein: CASRLGGRNQPQHF
CDR3 length: 12; V gene: TRBV29-1; D gene: NA; J gene: TRBJ1-1; CDR3 protein: CSVVWGGTEAFF
CDR3 length: 18; V gene: TRBV7-3; D gene: TRBD2; J gene: TRBJ2-1; CDR3 protein: CASSRGLAGPSSYNEQFF
CDR3 length: 15; V gene: TRBV7-2; D gene: TRBD2; J gene: TRBJ2-7; CDR3 protein: CASRFRTSGVYEQYF
CDR3 length: 15; V gene: TRBV6-6; D gene: TRBD1; J gene: TRBJ1-5; CDR3 protein: CASSGQGHSNQPQHF
CDR3 length: 14; V gene: TRBV18; D gene: NA; J gene: TRBJ2-2; CDR3 protein: CASSPVMDTGELFF
CDR3 length: 14; V gene: TRBV5-5; D gene: NA; J gene: TRBJ2-5; CDR3 protein: CASSSPGTQETQYF
CDR3 length: 15; V gene: TRBV27; D gene: TRBD2; J gene: TRBJ2-7; CDR3 protein: CASGLASGRSYEQYF
CDR3 length: 14; V gene: TRBV19; D gene: TRBD1; J gene: TRBJ1-2; CDR3 protein: CASSMATGGYGYTF
CDR3 length: 16; V gene: TRBV25-1; D gene: TRBD1; J gene: TRBJ2-3; CDR3 protein: CASSDKDRGRTDTQYF
CDR3 length: 16; V gene: TRBV5-1; D gene: NA; J gene: TRBJ2-5; CDR3 protein: CASSLEGGSARETQYF
CDR3 length: 15; V gene: TRBV7-9; D gene: NA; J gene: TRBJ1-1; CDR3 protein: CASRPTAGAGTEAFF
CDR3 length: 15; V gene: TRBV28; D gene: NA; J gene: TRBJ1-4; CDR3 protein: CASSTRQGSREKLFF
CDR3 length: 15; V gene: TRBV6-5; D gene: NA; J gene: TRBJ2-3; CDR3 protein: CASRIGLGVTDTQYF
CDR3 length: 14; V gene: TRBV5-1; D gene: NA; J gene: TRBJ1-1; CDR3 protein: CASSLVSGSTEAFF
CDR3 length: 15; V gene: TRBV10-3; D gene: NA; J gene: TRBJ1-2; CDR3 protein: CAISESGGAFGGYTF
CDR3 length: 16; V gene: TRBV5-1; D gene: NA; J gene: TRBJ2-1; CDR3 protein: CASSWAGTSSYNEQFF
CDR3 length: 9; V gene: TRBV6-1; D gene: NA; J gene: TRBJ2-7; CDR3 protein: CASGNEQYF
CDR3 length: 14; V gene: TRBV27; D gene: TRBD1; J gene: TRBJ2-2; CDR3 protein: CASADRGNTGELFF
CDR3 length: 13; V gene: TRBV6-1; D gene: NA; J gene: TRBJ2-7; CDR3 protein: CASSESPLVEQYF
CDR3 length: 12; V gene: TRBV7-3; D gene: NA; J gene: TRBJ2-2; CDR3 protein: CASSVITGELFF
CDR3 length: 15; V gene: TRBV5-4; D gene: TRBD1; J gene: TRBJ2-1; CDR3 protein: CASSTPGQGNNEQFF
CDR3 length: 18; V gene: TRBV29-1; D gene: NA; J gene: TRBJ2-1; CDR3 protein: CSVEGHGMVPSSYNEQFF
CDR3 length: 16; V gene: TRBV18; D gene: NA; J gene: TRBJ2-1; CDR3 protein: CASSLLSGSSYNEQFF
CDR3 length: 13; V gene: TRBV6-5; D gene: TRBD1; J gene: TRBJ2-7; CDR3 protein: CATQRQGVYEQYF
CDR3 length: 14; V gene: TRBV29-1; D gene: NA; J gene: TRBJ2-1; CDR3 protein: CSSSFVLKNNEQFF
CDR3 length: 17; V gene: TRBV4-3; D gene: TRBD1; J gene: TRBJ1-5; CDR3 protein: CASSQRLPGQGYQPQHF
CDR3 length: 15; V gene: TRBV10-3; D gene: TRBD1; J gene: TRBJ2-5; CDR3 protein: CAISELGQAQETQYF
CDR3 length: 19; V gene: TRBV7-2; D gene: TRBD2; J gene: TRBJ2-1; CDR3 protein: CASSSHNEAGGVSYNEQFF
CDR3 length: 17; V gene: TRBV23-1; D gene: TRBD2; J gene: TRBJ2-5; CDR3 protein: CASSQTRLAGSQETQYF
CDR3 length: 15; V gene: TRBV18; D gene: NA; J gene: TRBJ2-7; CDR3 protein: CASSPRRPGGDEQYF
CDR3 length: 13; V gene: TRBV5-1; D gene: TRBD1; J gene: TRBJ2-5; CDR3 protein: CASREGGTETQYF
CDR3 length: 15; V gene: TRBV6-5; D gene: TRBD1; J gene: TRBJ1-1; CDR3 protein: CASSYDRGMNTEAFF
CDR3 length: 13; V gene: TRBV7-9; D gene: NA; J gene: TRBJ1-1; CDR3 protein: CASSLTGETEAFF